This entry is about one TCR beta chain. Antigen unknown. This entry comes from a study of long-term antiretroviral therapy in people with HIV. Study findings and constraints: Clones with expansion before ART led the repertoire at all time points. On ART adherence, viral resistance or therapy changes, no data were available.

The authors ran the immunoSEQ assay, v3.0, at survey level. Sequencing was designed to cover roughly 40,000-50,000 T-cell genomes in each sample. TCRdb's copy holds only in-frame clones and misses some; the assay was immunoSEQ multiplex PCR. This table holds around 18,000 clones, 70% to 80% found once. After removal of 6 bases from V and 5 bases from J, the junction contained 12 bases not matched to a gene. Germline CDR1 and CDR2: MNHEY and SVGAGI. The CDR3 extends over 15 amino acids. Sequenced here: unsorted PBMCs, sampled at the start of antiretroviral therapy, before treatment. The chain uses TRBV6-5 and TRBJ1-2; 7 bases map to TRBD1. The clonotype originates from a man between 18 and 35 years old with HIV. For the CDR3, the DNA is TGTGCCAGCAGCCTCCAGGGGGTAAACCCTTATGGCTACACCTTC. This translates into CASSLQGVNPYGYTF.